The next 9 T cell receptor beta chains were all read from a single sample in a study of blood T cell repertoires in COVID-19. Assay: immunoSEQ multiplex PCR; the TCRdb copy retains only in-frame clones and omits some. Of about 180,000 clones in the sample, approximately 83% were seen once. The sequenced sample consisted of peripheral blood. These receptors were taken from a man aged 55-75 years with acute or convalescent COVID-19.

V and J are TRBV6-5 and TRBJ2-2; TRBD1 might be the D (6 bases). Per germline, CDR1 MNHEY and CDR2 SVGAGI. V lost 8 bases to trimming and J lost 4 bases, with 17 bases between them. The length of the CDR3 is 15 residues. The CDR3 sequence: CASAPRGPRTGELFF. DNA of the CDR3: TGTGCCAGCGCCCCCAGGGGCCCCCGCACCGGGGAGCTGTTTTTT.

The chain employs TRBV19 and TRBJ1-1; 7 positions agree with TRBD1. The V segment lost 8 bases and the J segment 4 bases; nucleotides outside the gene matches: 7. This CDR3 comprises 13 residues. Germline V gives CDR1 LNHDA, CDR2 SQIVND (reference sequence). As DNA, the CDR3 is TGTGCCAGTTATCACAGGGGATTCACTGAAGCTTTCTTT. Translating it yields CASYHRGFTEAFF.

The rearrangement links TRBV18 to TRBJ1-1; TRBD1 matches at 10 bases. This CDR3 has 15 residues. With V trimmed by 6 bases and J by 5 bases, 9 bases remained unmatched. Germline V gives CDR1 KGHSH, CDR2 LQKENI. CDR3 coding DNA: TGTGCCAGCTCGCCGAGACAGGGGGCTCGGACTGAAGCTTTCTTT. Translated, it gives CASSPRQGARTEAFF.

V usage is TRBV14 and J usage is TRBJ2-7, with D possibly TRBD2 on 6 matching bases. V was clipped by 4 bases and J by 3 bases, with 16 bases between them. Germline V CDR1 and CDR2: SGHDN, FVKESK. CDR3 length: 15 amino acids. DNA of the CDR3: TGTGCCAGCAGCCGGATTAGGTTGGGGGGCTACGAGCAGTACTTC. It translates to CASSRIRLGGYEQYF.

This chain uses TRBV6-2 or TRBV6-3 with TRBJ2-7, with D perhaps TRBD1 (8 bases). The CDR3 runs 15 residues. The germline gives CDR1 MNHEY, CDR2 SVGEGT. V gave up 6 bases and J gave up 2 bases, with 17 bases separating them. CDR3 sequence reads: CASSPGQGLTYEQYF. In DNA, the CDR3 is TGTGCCAGCAGCCCAGGACAGGGACTAACCTACGAGCAGTACTTC.

The chain joins TRBV10-2 to TRBJ1-1; perhaps TRBD1 as D (5 bases). The CDR3 totals 13 residues. CDR1 is WSHSY, CDR2 SAAADI, per germline. The V end lost 8 bases, the J end lost 0 bases, and 10 bases lay between the germline ends. DNA for the CDR3: TGCGCCAGCCGAGACAGTATGAACACTGAAGCTTTCTTT. As protein: CASRDSMNTEAFF.

Concerning this clone: This CDR3 is also generated by other DNA sequences in the sample. The rearrangement links TRBV28 to TRBJ1-2, with D unclear. Trimming left V 6 bases short and J 8 bases short, with 10 bases between. The CDR3 has 11 residues. Germline V gene data show CDR1 as MDHEN and CDR2 as SYDVKM. CDR3 sequence: CASSLSRGYTF. The CDR3 DNA reads as TGTGCCAGCAGCCTATCTAGAGGCTACACCTTC.

This rearrangement joins TRBV27 to TRBJ2-3; TRBD1 might be the D (5 bases). Trimming left V 7 bases short and J 6 bases short, with 20 bases between. The CDR3 totals 15 residues. The V gene's germline CDR1 is MNHEY and CDR2 SMNVEV (reference sequence). The CDR3 protein is CASTLGQGKVDTQYF. The CDR3 DNA is TGTGCCAGCACTCTGGGGCAGGGAAAGGTGGATACGCAGTATTTT.

The chain recombines TRBV10-3 with TRBJ1-3; D is ambiguous. Germline V gene sequence: CDR1 ENHRY, CDR2 SYGVKD. V was pared by 6 bases and J by 2 bases, with 5 bases between. This CDR3 spans 12 amino acids. This chain's CDR3 is CAIRSTGNTIYF. In nucleotides, the CDR3 is TGTGCCATCAGGTCAACTGGAAACACCATATATTTT.